One sample yielded the 30 T cell receptor beta chains listed below, sequenced in a study of T-cell reconstitution after alpha-beta-depleted transplantation in children. The library targeted TCRbeta and was prepared with unique molecular identifiers. TCRdb used MiXCR to reprocess the PCR reads, holding one entry per CDR3 protein. The sample carries 500,000 or so distinct CDR3 sequences, 30% to 35% recorded once. The sequencing here drew on PBMCs from the stem cell graft donor, taken from the stem cell graft. These receptors came from a human donor who donated a stem cell graft to a child with aplastic anemia.

This clonotype was counted only a few times. The genes are TRBV15 and TRBJ1-1, with 8 bases fitting TRBD1. The CDR3 has 16 amino acids. Germline values: CDR1 LNHNV, CDR2 YYDKDF (reference sequence). The V gene end was trimmed by 3 bases and the J gene end by 2 bases; junction bases not matched to a gene: 8. DNA of the CDR3: TGTGCCACCAGCAGGGGGAGGACAGGGCCAAACACTGAAGCTTTCTTT. It translates to CATSRGRTGPNTEAFF.

The sample holds a few counts of this clonotype. The chain recombines TRBV29-1 with TRBJ2-3; D assignment may be TRBD1 or TRBD2 (5 bases each). The V gene's germline CDR1 is SQVTM and CDR2 ANQGSEA. Trimming took 8 bases from V and 2 from J, leaving 14 bases between them. The CDR3 is 13 residues long. CDR3 sequence: CSLRGRDTDTQYF. The CDR3 DNA follows: TGCAGCCTCCGGGGCCGGGACACAGATACGCAGTATTTT.

This clonotype has a handful of counts. This chain connects TRBV20-1 to TRBJ1-2; D not certain. V lost 6 bases and J 8 bases, leaving 13 bases between the germline ends. CDR3 length: 11 residues. Germline V CDR1 and CDR2: DFQATT, SNEGSKA (reference sequence). Written as DNA, the CDR3 is TGCAGTGCAACCGGACTTAGGGGCTACACCTTC. It is translated as CSATGLRGYTF.

The genes are TRBV18 and TRBJ2-2; TRBD2 matches 9 bases. Germline V gene sequence: CDR1 KGHSH, CDR2 LQKENI. The CDR3 runs to 17 residues. V lost 6 bases and J lost 1; bases outside the gene matches: 9. The CDR3, as DNA: TGTGCCAGCTCCCAGCAGACTAGCGGAGGGAACACCGGGGAGCTGTTTTTT. Translation gives CASSQQTSGGNTGELFF.

The chain links TRBV5-5 to TRBJ1-5; D perhaps matches TRBD1 (6 bases). The CDR3 totals 14 residues. The V gene's germline CDR1 is SGHKS and CDR2 YYEKEE (reference sequence). V lost 1 base and J 6 bases, leaving 11 bases between the germline ends. The CDR3 DNA sequence: TGTGCCAGCAGCTTGATACAGGGAAGTCAGCCCCAGCATTTT. This encodes CASSLIQGSQPQHF.

This clonotype was found many times. The rearrangement joins TRBV5-1 to TRBJ2-1; 10 positions match TRBD1. The V gene end was trimmed by 4 bases and the J gene end by 5 bases; junction bases not matched to a gene: 3. The CDR3 has 14 amino acids. CDR1 and CDR2 from the germline V gene are SGHRS and YFSETQ. The CDR3 DNA reads as TGCGCCAGCAGCCCGGGGACAGGGGACAATGAGCAGTTCTTC. Translating gives CASSPGTGDNEQFF.

This clonotype was found a few times. The chain has TRBV29-1 and TRBJ2-3, with a weak D call TRBD2 (6 bases). The CDR3 extends over 15 amino acids. Germline values: CDR1 SQVTM, CDR2 ANQGSEA. Trimming removed 4 bases from V and 1 base from J, with 15 bases in between. CDR3 in DNA: TGCAGCGTTGCTGGAGGGTCGGGACGCACAGATACGCAGTATTTT. Protein sequence: CSVAGGSGRTDTQYF.

V gene TRBV20-1 combines with J gene TRBJ2-4, with TRBD2 matching over 9 bases. In germline, CDR1 is DFQATT, CDR2 SNEGSKA (reference sequence). The CDR3 runs 15 residues. V lost 6 bases to trimming and J lost 5 bases; unmatched junction nucleotides: 11. The CDR3 DNA sequence: TGCAGTGCCTACGGGACTAGCAGTAAAGAAAACATTCAGTACTTC. It specifies CSAYGTSSKENIQYF.

This clonotype was found once. This chain connects TRBV7-2 to TRBJ2-1; TRBD2 might be the D (7 bases). In germline, CDR1 is SGHTA, CDR2 FQGNSA. Trimming cost V 3 bases and J 7 bases, with 19 bases left between them. The CDR3 contains 16 residues. The chain's CDR3 is CASSFWVGGRGNEQFF. CDR3 sequence (DNA): TGTGCCAGCAGCTTTTGGGTGGGGGGGCGCGGAAATGAGCAGTTCTTC.

This clonotype occurred once. The chain employs TRBV30 and TRBJ1-3; D gene ambiguous. Deletions cut 4 bases from V and 4 bases from J, with 11 bases between. This CDR3 is 13 amino acids long. Looked up from germline, CDR1 is GTSNPN and CDR2 is SVGIG (reference sequence). The DNA for the CDR3 is TGTGCCTGGACCGGAGGCGCGGGAAACACCATATATTTT. Its protein product is CAWTGGAGNTIYF.

This clonotype was seen more than once but under ten times. The chain couples TRBV12-3 or TRBV12-4 to TRBJ2-6; D possibly corresponds to TRBD1 (6 bases). Trimming stripped 4 bases from V and 4 bases from J, with 11 bases between. This CDR3 is built from 15 residues. As DNA, the CDR3 is TGTGCCAGCAGTTACGACAGGACCGGGGCCAACGTCCTGACTTTC. This encodes CASSYDRTGANVLTF.

V is TRBV25-1 and J is TRBJ1-2, with D possibly TRBD1 on 6 matching bases. The V and J ends lost 7 bases and 4 bases respectively, with 16 bases between them. From germline, CDR1 is MGHDK and CDR2 SYGVNS. The length of the CDR3 is 14 residues. The CDR3 reads CASTKSGGAYGYTF. The CDR3 DNA sequence: TGTGCCAGCACCAAATCGGGGGGCGCCTATGGCTACACCTTC.

In its sample, this clonotype was seen a few times. V usage is TRBV20-1 and J usage is TRBJ1-1; D gene unclear. Germline lookup yields CDR1 DFQATT and CDR2 SNEGSKA (reference sequence). The CDR3 runs 13 residues. V was pared by 4 bases and J by 3 bases, with 12 bases between. CDR3 residues: CSANRVSDTEAFF. The CDR3 DNA reads as TGCAGTGCTAATAGGGTATCGGACACTGAAGCTTTCTTT.

The chain has TRBV10-3 and TRBJ1-5; the D is unclear. Trimming removed 2 bases at V and 5 bases at J, with 4 bases between. The germline CDR1 and CDR2 sequences are ENHRY and SYGVKD. This CDR3 has 12 residues. CDR3 in amino acids: CAISELDQPQHF. In DNA form, the CDR3 reads TGTGCCATCAGTGAGCTTGATCAGCCCCAGCATTTT.

Only a few counts were recorded for this clonotype. This rearrangement joins TRBV7-2 to TRBJ2-1; 8 bases agree with TRBD1. V lost 3 bases, J lost 7 bases, and 11 bases stayed unmatched. The CDR3 is made up of 16 amino acids. Germline CDR1 SGHTA, CDR2 FQGNSA. The CDR3 region is CASSLRGQGARNEQFF. DNA of the CDR3: TGTGCCAGCAGCTTGAGGGGGCAGGGGGCGCGAAATGAGCAGTTCTTC.

This rearrangement joins TRBV6-1 to TRBJ1-5, with D possibly TRBD1 on 6 matching bases. The CDR3 extends over 14 amino acids. The germline V gene encodes CDR1 MNHNS and CDR2 SASEGT. Trimming shortened V by 4 bases and J by 6 bases, and 13 bases separated the two germline ends. The CDR3 sequence: CASSGRGVGQPQHF. Written as DNA, the CDR3 is TGTGCCAGCAGTGGCAGGGGTGTGGGTCAGCCCCAGCATTTT.

The J gene is TRBJ2-5, the V gene TRBV7-2, with 9 bases aligning to TRBD1. CDR1 and CDR2 (germline): SGHTA, FQGNSA. V shed 5 bases, J shed 0 bases, and the junction held 7 bases outside the gene matches. The CDR3 totals 16 residues. CDR3 nucleotides: TGTGCCAGCAGCCTTGACGGGACAGGGAACCAAGAGACCCAGTACTTC. Translation: CASSLDGTGNQETQYF.

The chain couples TRBV20-1 to TRBJ2-7; 15 bases align to TRBD2. The V gene's germline CDR1 is DFQATT and CDR2 SNEGSKA (reference sequence). After removal of 0 bases from V and 4 bases from J, the junction contained 4 bases not matched to a gene. The CDR3 contains 16 residues. The CDR3 nucleotides read TGCAGTGCTAGAGATGATGGGACTAGCGGGAGGTACGAGCAGTACTTC. Amino acids: CSARDDGTSGRYEQYF.

This clonotype was seen a few times. The rearrangement links TRBV6-5 to TRBJ2-7, with D maybe TRBD1 (5 bases). CDR1 and CDR2 from the germline V gene are MNHEY and SVGAGI. Trimming took 4 bases from V and 5 from J, leaving 12 bases between them. The CDR3 spans 13 residues. The chain's CDR3 is CASSFRQGNEQYF. The CDR3 nucleotides read TGTGCCAGCAGTTTTAGGCAGGGCAACGAGCAGTACTTC.

This clonotype was counted between two and nine times. The chain uses TRBV7-2 and TRBJ1-2; D uncertain. The germline V gene has CDR1 SGHTA and CDR2 FQGNSA. The CDR3 covers 12 residues. Trimming pared 1 base from V and 8 bases from J, leaving 8 bases between. The CDR3 reads CASSLDLGGYTF. CDR3 coding DNA: TGTGCCAGCAGCTTAGATTTAGGCGGCTACACCTTC. Based on the CDR3 plus reference TRBV7-2 and TRBJ1-2, the full variable domain is GAGVSQSPSNKVTEKGKDVELRCDPISGHTALYWYRQSLGQGLEFLIYFQGNSAPDKSGLPSDRFSAERTGGSVSTLTIQRTQQEDSAVYLCASSLDLGGYTFGSGTRLTVV.

This clonotype was recorded once. The chain links TRBV6-1 to TRBJ2-1; TRBD1 agrees at 9 bases. Germline V gene lookup returns CDR1 MNHNS and CDR2 SASEGT. This CDR3 spans 14 amino acids. V trimming: 8 bases; J trimming: 9 bases; junction bases outside the gene matches: 11. Written as DNA, the CDR3 is TGTGCCAGCTGGGCACAGGGGGCGCGTATTGAGCAGTTCTTC. Amino acid sequence: CASWAQGARIEQFF.

The V call is TRBV7-2, the J call TRBJ2-2, with TRBD1 identical over 7 bases. After removal of 1 base from V and 4 bases from J, the junction contained 3 bases not matched to a gene. The CDR3 is 15 residues long. In germline, CDR1 is SGHTA, CDR2 FQGNSA. CDR3 region: CASSLGGTVTGELFF. The CDR3 DNA reads as TGTGCCAGCAGCTTAGGGGGGACAGTCACCGGGGAGCTGTTTTTT. Drawing the rest from reference TRBV7-2 and TRBJ2-2, the complete variable domain is GAGVSQSPSNKVTEKGKDVELRCDPISGHTALYWYRQSLGQGLEFLIYFQGNSAPDKSGLPSDRFSAERTGGSVSTLTIQRTQQEDSAVYLCASSLGGTVTGELFFGEGSRLTVL.

The chain links TRBV9 to TRBJ2-1, with TRBD2 identical over 7 bases. Germline CDR1 reads SGDLS; CDR2 reads YYNGEE. There are 14 residues in the CDR3. V lost 3 bases, J lost 7 bases, and 7 bases stayed unmatched. CDR3 bases: TGTGCCAGCAGCGGCGGGAGTTCGGAGAATGAGCAGTTCTTC. It codes for CASSGGSSENEQFF.

There are many counts of this clonotype. The chain employs TRBV7-2 and TRBJ1-5; D is unresolved. CDR1 and CDR2 (germline): SGHTA, FQGNSA. Trimming cost V 3 bases and J 0 bases, with 9 bases left between them. This CDR3 is 15 amino acids long. The CDR3 loop reads CASSFQKGSNQPQHF. CDR3 bases: TGTGCCAGCAGCTTTCAAAAAGGTAGCAATCAGCCCCAGCATTTT.

This clonotype has just a few counts. This chain uses TRBV11-2 with TRBJ2-2; no clear D gene. From germline, CDR1 is SGHAT and CDR2 FQNNGV. This CDR3 comprises 15 residues. V was trimmed by 2 bases and J by 0 bases, leaving 7 bases between them. The CDR3 DNA reads as TGTGCCAGCAGCTTAAGTGGGACGAACACCGGGGAGCTGTTTTTT. Protein: CASSLSGTNTGELFF.

This clonotype was detected only a few times. This chain uses TRBV14 with TRBJ2-7; D is possibly TRBD2 (6 bases). The ends were cut back, 2 bases at V and 6 bases at J, with 8 bases in the middle. CDR1 SGHDN and CDR2 FVKESK come from the germline V gene. There are 12 residues in the CDR3. The chain's CDR3 is CASSQSEGEQYF. The CDR3 DNA is TGTGCCAGCAGCCAATCGGAGGGCGAGCAGTACTTC.

The chain carries TRBV27 and TRBJ2-7, with 9 bases matching TRBD2. The CDR3 runs to 14 residues. Germline V CDR1 and CDR2: MNHEY, SMNVEV (reference sequence). V shed 8 bases and J 6 bases; nucleotides not matched to a gene: 11. In DNA, the CDR3 is TGTGCCAGCCGGCCCCCGGGACTAGCTAGCGAGCAGTACTTC. As protein: CASRPPGLASEQYF.

This clonotype has only a few counts. The chain links TRBV6-2 or TRBV6-3 to TRBJ2-5, with TRBD1 matching 7 bases. The CDR3 is 16 residues long. V shed 4 bases, J shed 2 bases, and the junction held 10 bases outside the gene matches. The germline V gene encodes CDR1 MNHEY and CDR2 SVGEGT. The CDR3, as DNA: TGTGCCAGCAGTTCGGCCGCAGGGGGTCGTCAAGAGACCCAGTACTTC. Translating it yields CASSSAAGGRQETQYF.

As to this clonotype: At one end the junction does not follow the germline gene, possibly because of a read error. This chain joins TRBV14 and TRBJ2-1; D assignment may be TRBD1 or TRBD2 (5 bases each). The CDR3 sequence is 14 residues long. Germline V gene lookup returns CDR1 SGHDN and CDR2 FVKESK. The CDR3 DNA reads TGTGCCAGCAGCCAGGGATGGCAGGGAGTGGGACGCCGGTTC. This sequence encodes CASSQGWQGVGRRF.

The chain uses TRBV5-4 and TRBJ2-2; D unclear. CDR3 length equals 13 residues. The V end was cut by 9 bases, the J end by 1 base, with 10 bases between. CDR1 and CDR2 (germline): SGHNT, YYREEE (reference sequence). CDR3 residues: CAILGRNTGELFF. CDR3 in DNA: TGTGCCATCCTCGGCAGGAACACCGGGGAGCTGTTTTTT.